This T cell receptor (beta chain) stems from a study of CD8 T cells in ankylosing spondylitis. Each CDR3 protein gets one entry after TCRdb re-called the 5' RACE reads with MiXCR. Here the sample spans about 340,000 distinct CDR3 sequences, 20% to 25% being singletons. The CDR3 totals 16 residues. The ends lost 0 bases at V and 5 bases at J; junction bases unmatched: 9. CDR1 is MGHRA, CDR2 YSYEKL, per germline. The source material was blood, either unsorted or a sorted T cell fraction (not recorded which). This chain uses TRBV4-1 with TRBJ2-5; 7 bases are a match to TRBD1. The clonotype comes from a male donor with ankylosing spondylitis or in good health (not recorded which). The CDR3 is CASSQDKEGAEETQYF. CDR3 nucleotide sequence: TGCGCCAGCAGCCAAGATAAAGAGGGGGCAGAGGAGACCCAGTACTTC.